These T cell receptor beta chains were read from a single sample in a study of shared clonotypes between healthy human individuals. The repertoire was sequenced with immunoSEQ multiplex PCR; TCRdb's copy has only in-frame clones and lacks some. Among roughly 2 million clones, 85% to 95% were seen once, and the ten largest hold more than 0.1%. The sequenced material came from naive CD4+ T cells sorted from blood. The source is a man younger than 30 in good health. Each CDR3 is given with its conserved first and last residue. The D gene is left open where the match is weak. Clone size, where shown, is once, few, many, or a class for clones that have expanded.

d_gene,v_gene,j_gene,abundance,CDR3aa,CDR3nt
TRBD2,TRBV5-1,TRBJ2-3,.,CASSPGTSGRSTDTQYF,TGCGCCAGCAGCCCTGGGACTAGCGGGAGGAGCACAGATACGCAGTATTTT
.,TRBV11-2,TRBJ1-3,.,CASSHPGSTSGNTIYF,TGTGCCAGCAGCCACCCCGGCAGTACCTCTGGAAACACCATATATTTT
.,TRBV2,TRBJ2-7,.,CASSEFSYEQYF,TGTGCCAGCAGTGAATTTTCCTACGAGCAGTACTTC
TRBD2,TRBV10-2,TRBJ2-7,once,CASRAGTSAYEQYF,TGCGCCAGCAGAGCCGGGACTAGCGCCTACGAGCAGTACTTC
TRBD1,TRBV29-1,TRBJ1-2,once,CSVDRVGYGYTF,TGCAGCGTAGACAGGGTGGGCTATGGCTACACCTTC
TRBD1,TRBV9,TRBJ2-6,.,CASSADRGFSGANVLTF,TGTGCCAGCAGCGCCGACAGGGGGTTCTCTGGGGCCAACGTCCTGACTTTC
TRBD2,TRBV10-3,TRBJ2-3,.,CAISGTSGPTDTQYF,TGTGCCATCAGTGGGACTAGCGGGCCCACAGATACGCAGTATTTT
TRBD1,TRBV4-1,TRBJ2-7,.,CASSHPGQFYEQYF,TGCGCCAGCAGCCACCCGGGACAGTTCTACGAGCAGTACTTC
.,TRBV15,TRBJ2-2,.,CATSTLPPSLTGELFF,TGTGCCACCAGCACTCTCCCACCCTCCCTCACCGGGGAGCTGTTTTTT
TRBD1,TRBV5-4,TRBJ1-4,.,CASSPGTGNEKLFF,TGTGCCAGCAGCCCCGGGACAGGCAATGAAAAACTGTTTTTT
.,TRBV6-5,TRBJ2-7,.,CASSTPPGNEQYF,TGTGCCAGCAGCACCCCCCCGGGGAACGAGCAGTACTTC
.,TRBV27,TRBJ2-2,.,CASSLGGGELFF,TGTGCCAGCAGTTTGGGGGGCGGGGAGCTGTTTTTT
.,TRBV7-9,TRBJ2-3,many,CASSYSPDTQYF,TGTGCCAGCAGTTACTCGCCAGATACGCAGTATTTT
TRBD1,TRBV11-2,TRBJ1-5,.,CASTAGTGGGQPQHF,TGTGCCAGCACCGCCGGGACAGGGGGCGGTCAGCCCCAGCATTTT
TRBD1,TRBV27,TRBJ1-1,.,CASSLSTGMSTEAFF,TGTGCCAGCAGTTTATCGACAGGGATGAGCACTGAAGCTTTCTTT
.,TRBV10-2,TRBJ1-1,.,CASSESIEAFF,TGCGCCAGCAGTGAGTCTATCGAGGCTTTCTTT
.,TRBV5-1,TRBJ2-3,once,CASRAGSSTDTQYF,TGCGCCAGCAGAGCGGGCTCTAGCACAGATACGCAGTATTTT
TRBD2,TRBV10-3,TRBJ2-5,.,CAISEVSGGIQETQYF,TGTGCCATCAGTGAGGTTAGCGGGGGAATCCAAGAGACCCAGTACTTC
.,TRBV28,TRBJ1-4,.,CATTTGLNEKLFF,TGTGCCACCACGACAGGTCTTAATGAAAAACTGTTTTTT
.,TRBV7-3,TRBJ1-5,.,CASSLTGPNQPQHF,TGTGCCAGCAGCTTAACGGGGCCGAATCAGCCCCAGCATTTT
.,TRBV27,TRBJ1-2,.,CASSLGGGTYGYTF,TGTGCCAGCAGTTTGGGAGGAGGGACCTATGGCTACACCTTC
TRBD2,TRBV11-1,TRBJ2-2,few,CASSAGLAPGELFF,TGTGCCAGCAGCGCGGGACTAGCGCCCGGGGAGCTGTTTTTT